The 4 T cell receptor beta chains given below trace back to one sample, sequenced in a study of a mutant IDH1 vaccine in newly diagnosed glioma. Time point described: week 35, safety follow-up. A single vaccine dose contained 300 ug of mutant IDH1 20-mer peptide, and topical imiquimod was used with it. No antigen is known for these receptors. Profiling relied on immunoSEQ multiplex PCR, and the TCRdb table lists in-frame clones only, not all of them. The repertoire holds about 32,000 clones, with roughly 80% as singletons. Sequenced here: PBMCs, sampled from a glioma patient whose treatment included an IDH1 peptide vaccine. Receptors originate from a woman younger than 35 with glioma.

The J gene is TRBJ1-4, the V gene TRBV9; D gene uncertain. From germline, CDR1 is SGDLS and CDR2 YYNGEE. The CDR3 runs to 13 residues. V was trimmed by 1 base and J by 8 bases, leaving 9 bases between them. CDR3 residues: CASSVYPSEKLFF. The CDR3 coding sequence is TGTGCCAGCAGCGTATACCCTTCCGAAAAACTGTTTTTT. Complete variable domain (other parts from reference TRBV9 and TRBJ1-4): DSGVTQTPKHLITATGQRVTLRCSPRSGDLSVYWYQQSLDQGLQFLIQYYNGEERAKGNILERFSAQQFPDLHSELNLSSLELGDSALYFCASSVYPSEKLFFGSGTQLSVL.

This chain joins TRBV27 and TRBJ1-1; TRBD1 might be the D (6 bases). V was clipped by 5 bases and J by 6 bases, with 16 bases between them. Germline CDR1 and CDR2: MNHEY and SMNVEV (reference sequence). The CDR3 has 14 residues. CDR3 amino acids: CASSPNHRVAEAFF. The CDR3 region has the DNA TGTGCCAGCAGTCCGAATCACAGGGTCGCTGAAGCTTTCTTT.

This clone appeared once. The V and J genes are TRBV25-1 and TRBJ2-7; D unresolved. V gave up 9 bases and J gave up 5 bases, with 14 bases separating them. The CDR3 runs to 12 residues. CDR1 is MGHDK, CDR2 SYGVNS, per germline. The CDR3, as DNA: TGTGCCAGAGCCTTTCAGGACCACGAGCAGTACTTC. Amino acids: CARAFQDHEQYF.

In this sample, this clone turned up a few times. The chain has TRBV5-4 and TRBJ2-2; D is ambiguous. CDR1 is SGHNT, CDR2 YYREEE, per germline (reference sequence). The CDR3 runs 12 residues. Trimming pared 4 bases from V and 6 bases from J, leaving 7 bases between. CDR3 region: CASSLGSGELFF. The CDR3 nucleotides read TGTGCCAGCAGCCTCGGCTCCGGGGAGCTGTTTTTT.